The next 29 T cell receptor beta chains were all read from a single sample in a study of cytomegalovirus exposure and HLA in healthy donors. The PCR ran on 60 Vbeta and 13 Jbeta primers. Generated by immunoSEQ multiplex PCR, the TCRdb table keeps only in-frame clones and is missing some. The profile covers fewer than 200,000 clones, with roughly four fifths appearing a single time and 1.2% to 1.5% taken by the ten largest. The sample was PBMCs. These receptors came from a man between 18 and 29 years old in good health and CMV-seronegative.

As DNA, the CDR3 is TGTGCCAGCTCACCGGAGGGACACGAGCAGTACTTC. Protein product: CASSPEGHEQYF. This chain uses TRBV18 with TRBJ2-7; a possible D gene is TRBD2 (6 bases). Looked up from germline, CDR1 is KGHSH and CDR2 is LQKENI. V lost 3 bases, J lost 5 bases, and 8 bases lay in between. CDR3 length: 12 residues.

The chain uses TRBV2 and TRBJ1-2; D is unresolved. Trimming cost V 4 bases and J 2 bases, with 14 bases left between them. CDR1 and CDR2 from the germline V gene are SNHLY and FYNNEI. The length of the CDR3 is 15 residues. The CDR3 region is CASSGARFLNYGYTF. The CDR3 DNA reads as TGTGCCAGCAGTGGGGCCCGATTTTTAAACTATGGCTACACCTTC.

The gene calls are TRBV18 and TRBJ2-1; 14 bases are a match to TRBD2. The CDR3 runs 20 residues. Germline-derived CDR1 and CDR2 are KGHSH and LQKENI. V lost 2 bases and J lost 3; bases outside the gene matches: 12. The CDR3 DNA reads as TGTGCCAGCTCACCATCTCCGGGACTAGCGGGAGTTTTCGACTACAATGAGCAGTTCTTC. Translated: CASSPSPGLAGVFDYNEQFF. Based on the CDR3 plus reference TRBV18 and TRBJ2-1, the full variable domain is NAGVMQNPRHLVRRRGQEARLRCSPMKGHSHVYWYRQLPEEGLKFMVYLQKENIIDESGMPKERFSAEFPKEGPSILRIQQVVRGDSAAYFCASSPSPGLAGVFDYNEQFFGPGTRLTVL.

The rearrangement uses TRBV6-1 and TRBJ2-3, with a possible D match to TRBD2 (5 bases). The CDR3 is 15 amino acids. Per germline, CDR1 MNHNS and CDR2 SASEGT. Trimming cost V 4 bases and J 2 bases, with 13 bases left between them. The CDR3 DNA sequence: TGTGCCAGCAGTGTTAGGACGGGATACACAGATACGCAGTATTTT. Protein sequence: CASSVRTGYTDTQYF.

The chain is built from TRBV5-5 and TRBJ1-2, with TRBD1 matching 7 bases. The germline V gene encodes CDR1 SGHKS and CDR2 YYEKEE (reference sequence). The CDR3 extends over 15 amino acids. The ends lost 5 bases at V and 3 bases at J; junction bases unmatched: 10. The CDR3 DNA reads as TGTGCCAGCAGACAACAAAACAGGGGAGACTATGGCTACACCTTC. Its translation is CASRQQNRGDYGYTF.

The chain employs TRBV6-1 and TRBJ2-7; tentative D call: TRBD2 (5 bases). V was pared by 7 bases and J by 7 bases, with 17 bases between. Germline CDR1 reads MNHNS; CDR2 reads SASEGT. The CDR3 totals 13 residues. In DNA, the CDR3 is TGTGCCAGCACTGTGAGGGAGAATCGGGAGCAGTACTTC. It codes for CASTVRENREQYF.

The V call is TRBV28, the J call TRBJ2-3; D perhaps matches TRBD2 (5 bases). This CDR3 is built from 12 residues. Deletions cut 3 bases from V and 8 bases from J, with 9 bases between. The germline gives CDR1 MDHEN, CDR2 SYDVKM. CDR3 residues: CASSFERATQYF. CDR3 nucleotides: TGTGCCAGCAGTTTTGAGAGGGCTACGCAGTATTTT.

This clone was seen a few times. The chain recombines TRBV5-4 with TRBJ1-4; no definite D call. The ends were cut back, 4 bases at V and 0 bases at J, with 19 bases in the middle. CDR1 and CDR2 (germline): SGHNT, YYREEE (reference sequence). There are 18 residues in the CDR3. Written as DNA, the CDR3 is TGTGCCAGCAGCAGCCAGCAGGCCCAACCACCAACTAATGAAAAACTGTTTTTT. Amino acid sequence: CASSSQQAQPPTNEKLFF.

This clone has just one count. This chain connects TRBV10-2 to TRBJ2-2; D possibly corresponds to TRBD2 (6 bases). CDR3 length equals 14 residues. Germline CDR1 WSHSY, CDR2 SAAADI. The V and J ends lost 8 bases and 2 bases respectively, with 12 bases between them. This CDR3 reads CASRTSYNTGELFF. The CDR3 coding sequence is TGCGCCAGCCGTACTAGCTACAACACCGGGGAGCTGTTTTTT.

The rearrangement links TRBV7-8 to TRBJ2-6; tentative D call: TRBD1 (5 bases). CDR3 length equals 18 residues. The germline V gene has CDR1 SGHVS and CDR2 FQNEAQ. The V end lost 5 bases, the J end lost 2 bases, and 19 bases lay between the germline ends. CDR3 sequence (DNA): TGTGCCAGCAGCAGCAGGGTCCTCGGCTCGCCTGGGGCCAACGTCCTGACTTTC. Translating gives CASSSRVLGSPGANVLTF.

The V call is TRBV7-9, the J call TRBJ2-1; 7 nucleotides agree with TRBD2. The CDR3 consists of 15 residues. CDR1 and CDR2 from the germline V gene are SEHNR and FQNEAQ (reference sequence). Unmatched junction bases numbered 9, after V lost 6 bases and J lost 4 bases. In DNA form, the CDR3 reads TGTGCCAGCAGACCAAGCGGGAAGGGGTACAATGAGCAGTTCTTC. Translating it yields CASRPSGKGYNEQFF.

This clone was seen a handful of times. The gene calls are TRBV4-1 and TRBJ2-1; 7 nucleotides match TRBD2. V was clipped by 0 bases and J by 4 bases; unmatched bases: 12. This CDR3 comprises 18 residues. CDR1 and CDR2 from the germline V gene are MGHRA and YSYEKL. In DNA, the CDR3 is TGCGCCAGCAGCCAAGACCCACCTGAGCTAGCGGTATACAATGAGCAGTTCTTC. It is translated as CASSQDPPELAVYNEQFF.

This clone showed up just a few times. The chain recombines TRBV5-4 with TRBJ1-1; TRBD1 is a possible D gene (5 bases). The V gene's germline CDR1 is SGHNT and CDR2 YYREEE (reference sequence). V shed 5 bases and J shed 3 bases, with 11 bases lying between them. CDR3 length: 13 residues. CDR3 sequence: CASRFGGDTEAFF. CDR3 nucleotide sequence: TGTGCCAGCAGATTCGGGGGGGACACTGAAGCTTTCTTT.

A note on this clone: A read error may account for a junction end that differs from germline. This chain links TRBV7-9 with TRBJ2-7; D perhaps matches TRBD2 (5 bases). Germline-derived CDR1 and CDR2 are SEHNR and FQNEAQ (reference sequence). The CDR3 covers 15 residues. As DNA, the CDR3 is TGTTCCAGCAGCTTAGGTAGCGCGGGCTCCTACGAGCAGTACTTC. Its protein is CSSSLGSAGSYEQYF.

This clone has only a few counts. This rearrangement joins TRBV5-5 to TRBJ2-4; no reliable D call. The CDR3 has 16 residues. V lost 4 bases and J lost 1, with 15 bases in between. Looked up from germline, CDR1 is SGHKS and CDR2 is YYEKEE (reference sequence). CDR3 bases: TGTGCCAGCAGCCTACTAAATGTTGGGGCCAAAAACATTCAGTACTTC. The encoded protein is CASSLLNVGAKNIQYF.

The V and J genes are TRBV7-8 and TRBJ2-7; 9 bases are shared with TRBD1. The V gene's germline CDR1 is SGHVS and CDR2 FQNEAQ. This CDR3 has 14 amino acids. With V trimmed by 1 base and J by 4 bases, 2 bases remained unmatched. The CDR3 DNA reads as TGTGCCAGCAGCTTAGAGGGGACAGGGTACGAGCAGTACTTC. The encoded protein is CASSLEGTGYEQYF.

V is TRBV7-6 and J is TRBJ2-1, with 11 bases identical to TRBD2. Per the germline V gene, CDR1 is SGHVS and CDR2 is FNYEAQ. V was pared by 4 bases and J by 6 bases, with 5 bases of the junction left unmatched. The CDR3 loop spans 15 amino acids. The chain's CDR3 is CASSWDSGRANEQFF. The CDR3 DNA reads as TGTGCCAGCAGCTGGGATAGCGGGAGGGCCAATGAGCAGTTCTTC.

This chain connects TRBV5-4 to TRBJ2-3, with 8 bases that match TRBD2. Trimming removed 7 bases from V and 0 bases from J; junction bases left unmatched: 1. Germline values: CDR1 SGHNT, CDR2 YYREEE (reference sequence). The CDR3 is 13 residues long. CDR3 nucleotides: TGTGCCAGCCAGCGGGAGAGCACAGATACGCAGTATTTT. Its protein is CASQRESTDTQYF.

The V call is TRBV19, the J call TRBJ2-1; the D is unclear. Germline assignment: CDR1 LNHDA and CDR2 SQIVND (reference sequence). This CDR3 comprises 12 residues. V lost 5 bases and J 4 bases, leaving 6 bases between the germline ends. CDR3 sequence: CASSEDYNEQFF. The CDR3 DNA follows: TGTGCCAGTAGTGAGGATTACAATGAGCAGTTCTTC.

CDR3 protein: CASSLGVAGYQETQYF. CDR3 coding DNA: TGTGCCAGCAGCTTGGGGGTAGCGGGATACCAAGAGACCCAGTACTTC. V is TRBV5-4 and J is TRBJ2-5, with 8 bases identical to TRBD2. The CDR3 consists of 16 residues. Germline V gene sequence: CDR1 SGHNT, CDR2 YYREEE (reference sequence). J gave up 0 bases and V 0 bases, and 4 bases lay outside the gene matches.

CDR3 amino acids: CASSLAQNTGELFF. CDR3 nucleotide sequence: TGTGCCAGCAGCTTAGCACAGAACACCGGGGAGCTGTTTTTT. The rearrangement links TRBV11-3 to TRBJ2-2, with D unresolved. Germline CDR1 SGHNT, CDR2 YENEEA. Trimming left V 1 base short and J 1 base short, with 4 bases between. The CDR3 consists of 14 residues.

CDR3 in DNA: TGTGCCAGCAGCCTCGGTCTTGGGTCGGGGGAGCAGTACTTC. Amino acid sequence: CASSLGLGSGEQYF. The V gene is TRBV14, the J gene TRBJ2-7; tentative D call: TRBD2 (5 bases). Between the trimmed V and J ends, which lost 4 bases and 7 bases, there was a span of 17 bases. CDR3 length equals 14 residues. CDR1 and CDR2 (germline): SGHDN, FVKESK.

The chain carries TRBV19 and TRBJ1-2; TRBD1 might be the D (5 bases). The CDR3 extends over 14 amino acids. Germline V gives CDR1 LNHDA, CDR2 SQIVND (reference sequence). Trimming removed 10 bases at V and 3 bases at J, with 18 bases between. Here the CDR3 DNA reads TGTGCCACGACCCCCGCGGGACCCTACTATGGCTACACCTTC. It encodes CATTPAGPYYGYTF.

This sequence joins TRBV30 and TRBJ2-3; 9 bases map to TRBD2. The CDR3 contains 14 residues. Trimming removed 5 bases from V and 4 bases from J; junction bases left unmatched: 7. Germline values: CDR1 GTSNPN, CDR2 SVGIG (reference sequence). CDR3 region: CAWAGAGGADTQYF. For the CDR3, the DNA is TGTGCCTGGGCCGGGGCGGGGGGGGCAGATACGCAGTATTTT.

The CDR3 reads CACSSGPLGGTQYF. The DNA for the CDR3 is TGTGCCTGCTCTAGCGGTCCCCTCGGCGGGACCCAGTACTTC. The chain combines TRBV30 with TRBJ2-5; 7 nucleotides line up with TRBD2. The CDR3 sequence is 14 residues long. Per germline, CDR1 GTSNPN and CDR2 SVGIG (reference sequence). The junction had 14 bases not matched to a gene; V was cut back by 6 bases and J by 7 bases.

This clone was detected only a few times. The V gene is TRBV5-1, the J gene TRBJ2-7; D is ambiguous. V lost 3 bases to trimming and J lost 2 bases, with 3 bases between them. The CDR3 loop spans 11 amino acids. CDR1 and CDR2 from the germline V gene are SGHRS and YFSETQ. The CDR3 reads CASSSTYEQYF. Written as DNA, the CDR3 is TGCGCCAGCAGCTCAACCTACGAGCAGTACTTC.

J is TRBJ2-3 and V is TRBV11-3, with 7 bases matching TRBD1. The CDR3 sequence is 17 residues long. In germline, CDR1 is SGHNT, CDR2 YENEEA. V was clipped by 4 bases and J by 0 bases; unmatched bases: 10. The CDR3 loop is CASSSGAGTESTDTQYF. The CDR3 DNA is TGTGCCAGCAGCTCAGGGGCCGGGACAGAGAGCACAGATACGCAGTATTTT.

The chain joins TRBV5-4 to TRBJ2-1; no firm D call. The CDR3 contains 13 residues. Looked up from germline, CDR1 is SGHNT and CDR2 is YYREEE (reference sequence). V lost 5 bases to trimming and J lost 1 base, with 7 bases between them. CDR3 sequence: CASSPRSYNEQFF. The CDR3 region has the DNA TGTGCCAGCAGTCCCCGGTCCTACAATGAGCAGTTCTTC.

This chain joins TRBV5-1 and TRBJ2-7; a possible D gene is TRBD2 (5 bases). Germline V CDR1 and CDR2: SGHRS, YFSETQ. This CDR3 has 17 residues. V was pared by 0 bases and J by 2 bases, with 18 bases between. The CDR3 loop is CASSLGSSRGGPYEQYF. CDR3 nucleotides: TGCGCCAGCAGCTTGGGCAGTTCCAGAGGAGGCCCCTACGAGCAGTACTTC.